The clone carrying this T cell receptor beta chain was seen only a few times. The antigen is unknown. TCRdb re-called the RACE reads with MiXCR, one entry per CDR3 protein. The profile shows roughly 97,000 distinct CDR3 sequences, less than 35% of them singletons. This record belongs to a study of human T cells and chemical hapten exposure. Study-level results: PT1 expanded TCR counts and patch test score correlated positively. Donors in the study had alopecia, meaning their immune response may differ from healthy people's.

Regarding time point: patch test 3, about 24 weeks after DPC sensitization. Treatment specified: therapeutic diphenylcyclopropenone sensitization with weekly scalp DPC. The CDR3 sequence is 14 residues long. Per the germline V gene, CDR1 is DFQATT and CDR2 is SNEGSKA (reference sequence). V was cut by 3 bases and J by 4 bases, with 15 bases left in between. This sequence joins TRBV20-1 and TRBJ2-5; D is perhaps TRBD1 (6 bases). Sample: whole blood, taken in connection with sensitization to the hapten diphenylcyclopropenone (DPC). This TCR was recovered from a man aged 35 to 55 with alopecia areata. Some clones in this sample may be carry-over from other donors' samples. The DNA of the CDR3 is TGCAGTGCTAGGTCTACAGGGTTTTTAGAGACCCAGTACTTC. It encodes CSARSTGFLETQYF.